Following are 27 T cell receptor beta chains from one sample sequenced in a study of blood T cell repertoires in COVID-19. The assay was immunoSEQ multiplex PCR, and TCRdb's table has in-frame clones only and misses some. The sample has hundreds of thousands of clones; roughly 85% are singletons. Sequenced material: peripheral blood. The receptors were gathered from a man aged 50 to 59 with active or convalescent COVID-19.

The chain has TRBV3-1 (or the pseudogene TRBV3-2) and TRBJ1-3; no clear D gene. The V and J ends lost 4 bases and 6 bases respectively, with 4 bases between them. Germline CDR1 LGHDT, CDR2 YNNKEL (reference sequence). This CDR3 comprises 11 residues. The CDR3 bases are TGTGCCAGCAGCCTAAAAAACACCATATATTTT. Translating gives CASSLKNTIYF.

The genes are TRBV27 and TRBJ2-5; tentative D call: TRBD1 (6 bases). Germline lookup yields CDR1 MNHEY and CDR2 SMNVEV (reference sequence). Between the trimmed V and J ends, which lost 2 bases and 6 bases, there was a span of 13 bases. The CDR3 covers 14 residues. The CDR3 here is CASSLTRGSKTQYF. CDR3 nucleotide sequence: TGTGCCAGCAGTTTAACCAGGGGATCGAAGACCCAGTACTTC.

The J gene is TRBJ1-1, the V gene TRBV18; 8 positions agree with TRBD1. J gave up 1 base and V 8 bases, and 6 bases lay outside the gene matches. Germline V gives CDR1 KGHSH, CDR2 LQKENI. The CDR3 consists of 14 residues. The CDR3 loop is CASTPGGRNTEAFF. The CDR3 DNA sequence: TGTGCCAGCACTCCAGGGGGCCGGAACACTGAAGCTTTCTTT.

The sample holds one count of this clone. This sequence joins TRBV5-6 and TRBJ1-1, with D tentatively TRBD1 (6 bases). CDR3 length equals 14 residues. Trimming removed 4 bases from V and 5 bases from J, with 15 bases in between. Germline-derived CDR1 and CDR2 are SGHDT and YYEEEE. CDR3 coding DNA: TGTGCCAGCAGCCGAGGACAGCAAAGGACTGAAGCTTTCTTT. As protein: CASSRGQQRTEAFF.

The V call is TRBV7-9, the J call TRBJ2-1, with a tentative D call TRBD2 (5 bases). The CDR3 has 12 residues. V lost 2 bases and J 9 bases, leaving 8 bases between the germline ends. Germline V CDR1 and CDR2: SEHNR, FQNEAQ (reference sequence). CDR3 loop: CASSLSSGEQFF. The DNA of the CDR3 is TGTGCCAGCAGCTTATCCAGCGGTGAGCAGTTCTTC.

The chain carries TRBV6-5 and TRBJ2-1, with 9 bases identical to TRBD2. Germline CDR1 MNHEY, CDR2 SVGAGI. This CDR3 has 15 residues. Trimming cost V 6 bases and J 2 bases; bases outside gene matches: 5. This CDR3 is CASRVSGGTYNEQFF. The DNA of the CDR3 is TGTGCCAGCAGGGTTAGCGGGGGAACCTACAATGAGCAGTTCTTC.

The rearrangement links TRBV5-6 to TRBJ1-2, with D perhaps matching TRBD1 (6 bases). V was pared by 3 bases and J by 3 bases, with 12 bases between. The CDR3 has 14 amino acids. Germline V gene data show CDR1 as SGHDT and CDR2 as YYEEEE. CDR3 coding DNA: TGTGCCAGCAGCTACATCCAGGGGTACTATGGCTACACCTTC. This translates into CASSYIQGYYGYTF.

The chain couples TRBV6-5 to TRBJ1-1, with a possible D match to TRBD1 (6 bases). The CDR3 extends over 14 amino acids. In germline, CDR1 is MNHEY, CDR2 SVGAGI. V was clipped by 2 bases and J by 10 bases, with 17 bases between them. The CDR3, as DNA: TGTGCCAGCAGTTACGACAGGAAGGCCCTGGGAGCTTTCTTT. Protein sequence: CASSYDRKALGAFF.

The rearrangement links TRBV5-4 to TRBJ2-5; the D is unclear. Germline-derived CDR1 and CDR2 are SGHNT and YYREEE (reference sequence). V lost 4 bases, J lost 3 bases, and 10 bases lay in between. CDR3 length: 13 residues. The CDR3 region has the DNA TGTGCCAGCAGCCCACGGCAGGAAGAGACCCAGTACTTC. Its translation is CASSPRQEETQYF.

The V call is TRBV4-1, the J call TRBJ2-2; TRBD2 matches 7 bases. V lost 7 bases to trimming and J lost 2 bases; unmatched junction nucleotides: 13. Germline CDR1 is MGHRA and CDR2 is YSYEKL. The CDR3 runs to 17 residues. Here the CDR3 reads CASTPSASGVNTGELFF. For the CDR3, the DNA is TGCGCCAGCACCCCGAGCGCTAGCGGAGTAAACACCGGGGAGCTGTTTTTT.

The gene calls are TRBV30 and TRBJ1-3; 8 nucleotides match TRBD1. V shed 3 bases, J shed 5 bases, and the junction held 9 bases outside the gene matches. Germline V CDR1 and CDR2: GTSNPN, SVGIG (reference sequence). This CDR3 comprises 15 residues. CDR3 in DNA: TGTGCCTGGAGAACTCCCGGACAGGGTAGAAACACCATATATTTT. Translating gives CAWRTPGQGRNTIYF.

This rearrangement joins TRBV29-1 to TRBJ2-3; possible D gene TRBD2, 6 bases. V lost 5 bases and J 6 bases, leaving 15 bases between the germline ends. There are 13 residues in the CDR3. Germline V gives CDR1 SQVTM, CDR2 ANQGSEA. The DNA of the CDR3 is TGCAGCGTTAGGACTACCCTAATGGATACGCAGTATTTT. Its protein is CSVRTTLMDTQYF.

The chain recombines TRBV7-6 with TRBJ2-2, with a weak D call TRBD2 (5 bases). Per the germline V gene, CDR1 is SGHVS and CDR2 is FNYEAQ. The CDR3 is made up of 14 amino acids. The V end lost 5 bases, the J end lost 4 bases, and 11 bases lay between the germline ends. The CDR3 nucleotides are TGTGCCAGCAGCCCCTTCGGGATCACCGGGGAGCTGTTTTTT. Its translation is CASSPFGITGELFF. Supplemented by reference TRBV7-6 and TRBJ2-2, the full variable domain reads GAGVSQSPRYKVTKRGQDVALRCDPISGHVSLYWYRQALGQGPEFLTYFNYEAQQDKSGLPNDRFSAERPEGSISTLTIQRTEQRDSAMYRCASSPFGITGELFFGEGSRLTVL.

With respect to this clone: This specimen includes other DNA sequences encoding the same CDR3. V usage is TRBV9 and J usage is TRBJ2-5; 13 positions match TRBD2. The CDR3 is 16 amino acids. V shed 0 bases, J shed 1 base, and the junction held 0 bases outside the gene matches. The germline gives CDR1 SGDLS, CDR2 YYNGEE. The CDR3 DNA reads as TGTGCCAGCAGCGTAGGGACTAGCGGGGGCCAAGAGACCCAGTACTTC. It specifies CASSVGTSGGQETQYF.

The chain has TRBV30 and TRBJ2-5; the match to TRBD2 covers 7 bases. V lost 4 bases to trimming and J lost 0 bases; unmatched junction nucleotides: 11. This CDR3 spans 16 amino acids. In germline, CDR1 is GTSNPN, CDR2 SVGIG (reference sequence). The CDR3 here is CAWKGGRLGYQETQYF. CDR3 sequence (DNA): TGTGCCTGGAAGGGCGGGAGACTGGGGTACCAAGAGACCCAGTACTTC.

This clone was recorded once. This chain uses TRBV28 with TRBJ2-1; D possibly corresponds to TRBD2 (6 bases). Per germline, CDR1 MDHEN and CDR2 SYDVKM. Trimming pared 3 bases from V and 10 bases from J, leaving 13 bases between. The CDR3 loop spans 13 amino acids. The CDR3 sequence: CASSFGWRAEQFF. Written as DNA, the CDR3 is TGTGCCAGCAGTTTTGGTTGGAGGGCGGAGCAGTTCTTC.

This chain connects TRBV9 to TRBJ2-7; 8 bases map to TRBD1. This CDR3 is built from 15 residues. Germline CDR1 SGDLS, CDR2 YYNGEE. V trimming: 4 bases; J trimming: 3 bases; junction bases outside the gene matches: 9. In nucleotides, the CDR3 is TGTGCCAGCAGCTTATCGGACAGGGCCGACTACGAGCAGTACTTC. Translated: CASSLSDRADYEQYF. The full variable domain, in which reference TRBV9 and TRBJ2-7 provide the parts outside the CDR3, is DSGVTQTPKHLITATGQRVTLRCSPRSGDLSVYWYQQSLDQGLQFLIQYYNGEERAKGNILERFSAQQFPDLHSELNLSSLELGDSALYFCASSLSDRADYEQYFGPGTRLTVT.

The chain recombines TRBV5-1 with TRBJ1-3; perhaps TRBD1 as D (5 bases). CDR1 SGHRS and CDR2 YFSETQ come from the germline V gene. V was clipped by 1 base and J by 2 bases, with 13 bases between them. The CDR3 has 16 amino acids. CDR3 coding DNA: TGCGCCAGCAGCTTGCGGGGGGGAGACGCTGGAAACACCATATATTTT. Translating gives CASSLRGGDAGNTIYF.

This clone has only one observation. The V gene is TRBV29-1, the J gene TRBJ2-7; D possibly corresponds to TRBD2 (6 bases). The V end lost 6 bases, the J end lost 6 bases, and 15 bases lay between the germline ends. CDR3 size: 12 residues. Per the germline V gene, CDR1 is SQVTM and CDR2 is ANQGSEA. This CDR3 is CSVRLVGGEQYF. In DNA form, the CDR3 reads TGCAGCGTCCGATTAGTGGGGGGCGAGCAGTACTTC.

The CDR3 loop reads CASSYSGNGPQHF. In DNA, the CDR3 is TGTGCCAGCAGCTACAGCGGGAATGGGCCCCAGCATTTT. The chain employs TRBV5-5 and TRBJ1-5; D not certain. The germline V and J ends were trimmed by 3 bases and 9 bases, with 13 bases remaining between them. Germline values: CDR1 SGHKS, CDR2 YYEKEE (reference sequence). The CDR3 loop spans 13 amino acids.

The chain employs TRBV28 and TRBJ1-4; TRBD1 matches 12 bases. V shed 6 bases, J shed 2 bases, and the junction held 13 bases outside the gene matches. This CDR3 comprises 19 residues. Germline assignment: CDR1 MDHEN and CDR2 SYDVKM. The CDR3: CASRTDLGTGGRTNEKLFF. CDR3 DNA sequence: TGTGCCAGCAGGACTGATCTTGGGACAGGGGGCCGCACTAATGAAAAACTGTTTTTT.

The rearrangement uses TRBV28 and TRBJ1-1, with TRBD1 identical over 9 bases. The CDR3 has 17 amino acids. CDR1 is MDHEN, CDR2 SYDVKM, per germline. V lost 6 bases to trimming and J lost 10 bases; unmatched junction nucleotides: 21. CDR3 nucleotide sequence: TGTGCCAGCAGCCAACTAGTACCGGGACAGGGAGGGTTTGGAGCTTTCTTT. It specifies CASSQLVPGQGGFGAFF.

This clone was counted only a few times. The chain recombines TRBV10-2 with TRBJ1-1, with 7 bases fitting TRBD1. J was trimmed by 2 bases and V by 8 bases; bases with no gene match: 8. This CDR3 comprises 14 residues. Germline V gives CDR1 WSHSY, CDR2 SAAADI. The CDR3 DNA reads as TGCGCCAGCCGGACAGGCCGGGTAAACACTGAAGCTTTCTTT. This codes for CASRTGRVNTEAFF.

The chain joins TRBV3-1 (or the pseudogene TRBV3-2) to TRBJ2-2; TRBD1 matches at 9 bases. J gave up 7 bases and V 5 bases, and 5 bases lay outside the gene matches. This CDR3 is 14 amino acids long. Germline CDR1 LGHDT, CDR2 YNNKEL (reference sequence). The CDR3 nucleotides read TGTGCCAGCAGCTCTACAGGGGGCCACGGGGAGCTGTTTTTT. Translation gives CASSSTGGHGELFF.

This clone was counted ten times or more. The CDR3 bases are TGTGCCAGCAGTTTTCCCACATATGGCTACACCTTC. As protein: CASSFPTYGYTF. The V and J genes are TRBV12-3 or TRBV12-4 and TRBJ1-2; D gene uncertain. There are 12 residues in the CDR3. Trimming stripped 3 bases from V and 5 bases from J, with 7 bases between.

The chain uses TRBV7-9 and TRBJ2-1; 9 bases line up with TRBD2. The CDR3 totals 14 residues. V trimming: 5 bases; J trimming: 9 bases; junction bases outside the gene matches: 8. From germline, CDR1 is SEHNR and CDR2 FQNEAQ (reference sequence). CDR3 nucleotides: TGTGCCAGCAGCCGACTAGCGGAAGGCGGTGAGCAGTTCTTC. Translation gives CASSRLAEGGEQFF.

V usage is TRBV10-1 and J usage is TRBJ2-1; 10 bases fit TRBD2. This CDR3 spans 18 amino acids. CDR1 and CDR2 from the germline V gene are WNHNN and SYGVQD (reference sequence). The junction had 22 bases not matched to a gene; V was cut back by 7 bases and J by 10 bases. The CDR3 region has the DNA TGCGCCAGCATCCCCCCACACCCGCTAGCGGGAGTTCAGCGCGAGCAGTTCTTC. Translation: CASIPPHPLAGVQREQFF.